This T cell receptor beta chain was identified during a study of shared clonotypes between healthy human individuals. Study as a whole: Used for every donor were three CD4 naive, three CD4 memory, two CD8 naive and one CD8 memory plate.

Per sorted-subset replicate PCR, input was approximately 0.2 ug DNA, representing roughly 29,000 T cell genomes. Sequencing was performed with immunoSEQ multiplex PCR; in TCRdb, only in-frame clones are kept and a portion is missing. Among about 980,000 clones, 76% were seen once, and the ten largest hold roughly 1.5%. Investigators divided CD4+ cells into CD45RA+ naive and CD45RA-negative memory subsets. The CDR3 runs to 15 residues. The ends were cut back, 2 bases at V and 0 bases at J, with 8 bases in the middle. The germline V gene has CDR1 MNHNY and CDR2 SVGAGI (reference sequence). This TCR came from a man between 18 and 35 years old in good health. The sample was memory CD4+ T cells sorted from blood. Specified subset: CD45RA-negative fraction. This rearrangement joins TRBV6-6 to TRBJ1-3, with D possibly matching TRBD1 (5 bases). CDR3 nucleotide sequence: TGTGCCAGCAGTTACGGGACGGTCTCTGGAAACACCATATATTTT. Amino acid sequence: CASSYGTVSGNTIYF.